This T cell receptor beta chain is from a study of blood T cell repertoires in COVID-19. Study-level information: Sites across the United States, Italy and Spain contributed samples from acute and convalescent COVID-19.

Only in-frame clones appear in the TCRdb table, and some are missing; sequencing was by immunoSEQ multiplex PCR. The sample has a few hundred thousand clones, 88% seen once. Participants were aged about 18 to 89 years from about two dozen US areas. Germline V gene lookup returns CDR1 MNHNS and CDR2 SASEGT. This CDR3 is built from 17 residues. Trimming removed 2 bases from V and 8 bases from J; junction bases left unmatched: 14. Sequenced sample: PBMCs or T cells enriched from blood (not recorded which). J is TRBJ2-3 and V is TRBV6-1; 9 nucleotides align to TRBD2. This TCR was sampled from a woman in her fifties or sixties who had recovered from COVID-19. This CDR3 reads CASSELGSGRTTSTQYF. The CDR3, as DNA: TGTGCCAGCAGTGAATTGGGCAGCGGGAGGACTACATCTACGCAGTATTTT.